One and the same sample provided the 4 T cell receptor beta chains below, sequenced in a study of regulatory and conventional T cells in RAG deficiency (dated by TCRdb to the late 2010s). To prepare the library, the immunoSEQ multiplex PCR assay was applied. In its TCRdb copy, this immuneACCESS table keeps in-frame sequences only and misses some clones. Where compared with another copy, unresolved V genes explain less than half of these, and the others have no known cause. In all, the sample holds under 35,000 clones, and approximately 80% of those were seen once. The ten largest clones add up to just under 3.5% of the sample. Before genomic DNA extraction, conventional CD4+ T cells were purified from blood as CD25-low CD127-high cells. The same sample was also used in a study of regulatory T cells. The second study's authors report: The multiplex PCR relied on 52 forward TRBV primers and 13 reverse TRBJ primers, and amplification bias was corrected through assay-based and computational methods.

The sample taken for sequencing was CD4+ effector T cells sorted from blood. Receptor source: a human donor in good health.

This sequence joins TRBV10-3 and TRBJ1-1, with D perhaps matching TRBD1 (6 bases). In germline, CDR1 is ENHRY, CDR2 SYGVKD. Deletions cut 5 bases from V and 14 bases from J, with 15 bases between. The CDR3 contains 11 residues. The CDR3 sequence: CAISRNREHFF. CDR3 DNA: TGTGCCATCAGTAGGAACAGGGAACACTTCTTT.

This chain joins TRBV9 and TRBJ2-3; 12 bases are a match to TRBD2. Germline V gene data show CDR1 as SGDLS and CDR2 as YYNGEE. V was pared by 0 bases and J by 3 bases, with 11 bases of the junction left unmatched. The CDR3 runs to 19 residues. The CDR3 DNA is TGTGCCAGCAGCGTAGCTACCGCTAGCGGGGGGGGGCGTACAGATACGCAGTATTTT. This codes for CASSVATASGGGRTDTQYF.

The V gene is TRBV2, the J gene TRBJ1-6; 9 nucleotides align to TRBD1. The CDR3 contains 16 residues. The V and J ends lost 7 bases and 10 bases, in that order; junction bases with no gene match: 14. The germline gives CDR1 SNHLY, CDR2 FYNNEI. CDR3 coding DNA: TGTGCCAGCACGAGATACACAGGGGGCGCAGAGTCACCCCTCCACTTT. The encoded protein is CASTRYTGGAESPLHF.

This clone appeared once. The chain recombines TRBV18 with TRBJ1-2, with D uncertain. The CDR3 totals 17 residues. The V gene lost 2 bases and the J gene lost 2 bases, with 18 bases spanning the gap. Per germline, CDR1 KGHSH and CDR2 LQKENI. CDR3 residues: CASSPGGVGRVNYGYTF. The CDR3 bases are TGTGCCAGCTCACCAGGAGGCGTCGGGAGAGTAAACTATGGCTACACCTTC.